Listed below are T cell receptor beta chains from one sample, sequenced in a study of shared clonotypes between healthy human individuals. Sequencing was performed with immunoSEQ multiplex PCR; in TCRdb, only in-frame clones are kept and a portion is missing. The table shows 550,000 to 850,000 clones, with around two thirds occurring only once. The source material was memory CD4+ T cells sorted from blood. Receptor source: a woman aged 25-40 years in good health. The CDR3 runs from the conserved cysteine through the conserved F or W. Fields, in order: J gene, D gene, V gene, clone size, CDR3 length, CDR3 protein, CDR3 DNA. A D gene is named only where the DNA matches it firmly. Rows give clone size only sometimes, using once, few, many, or a class for an expanded clone.

TRBJ1-5,-,TRBV2,few,15,CASTPQGNSNQPQHF,TGTGCCAGCACCCCCCAGGGAAATAGCAATCAGCCCCAGCATTTT
TRBJ1-1,TRBD1,TRBV28,-,12,CASSLGTGTAFF,TGTGCCAGCAGCCTAGGGACAGGGACTGCTTTCTTT
TRBJ1-1,TRBD1,TRBV30,-,17,CAWAFSDRAFMNTEAFF,TGTGCCTGGGCCTTTTCGGACAGGGCTTTTATGAACACTGAAGCTTTCTTT
TRBJ2-7,-,TRBV28,few,13,CASSLLGRYEQYF,TGTGCCAGCAGTTTACTAGGGCGCTACGAGCAGTACTTC
TRBJ1-3,-,TRBV30,-,14,CAWSVPRAGNTIYF,TGTGCCTGGAGTGTACCGAGGGCAGGAAACACCATATATTTT
TRBJ1-3,-,TRBV5-6,few,15,CASSLWVSSGNTIYF,TGTGCCAGCAGCTTGTGGGTGAGCTCTGGAAACACCATATATTTT
TRBJ2-7,TRBD1,TRBV28,-,18,CASSLRAFGWDRDNEQYF,TGTGCCAGCAGTTTAAGGGCCTTCGGCTGGGACAGGGACAACGAGCAGTACTTC
TRBJ1-6,-,TRBV27,-,12,CASSAYNSPLHF,TGTGCCAGCAGTGCCTATAATTCACCCCTCCACTTT
TRBJ2-1,TRBD2,TRBV11-2,-,16,CASSPLAASSYNEQFF,TGTGCCAGCAGCCCCCTAGCGGCTAGCTCCTACAATGAGCAGTTCTTC
TRBJ2-7,-,TRBV5-1,once,12,CASSLNGEEQYF,TGCGCCAGCAGCTTGAATGGGGAAGAGCAGTACTTC
TRBJ2-3,-,TRBV7-9,-,14,CASRNLPATDTQYF,TGTGCCAGCAGAAACCTTCCCGCTACAGATACGCAGTATTTT
TRBJ2-1,TRBD2,TRBV4-1,-,15,CASSPLGLAGNEQFF,TGCGCCAGCAGCCCCCTGGGACTAGCGGGTAATGAGCAGTTCTTC
TRBJ1-1,-,TRBV18,few,11,CASSPSAEAFF,TGTGCCAGCTCTCCCTCCGCTGAAGCTTTCTTT
TRBJ2-7,-,TRBV18,many,12,CASSPDSYEQYF,TGTGCCAGCTCACCAGATTCATACGAGCAGTACTTC
TRBJ1-1,-,TRBV11-2,-,18,CASSSLSVRTVLNTEAFF,TGTGCCAGCAGTTCCCTTAGTGTTCGGACAGTGCTGAACACTGAAGCTTTCTTT
TRBJ2-5,TRBD1,TRBV7-8,-,17,CASTHSRGTGGQETQYF,TGTGCCAGCACCCATTCGCGGGGGACAGGGGGCCAAGAGACCCAGTACTTC
TRBJ2-7,-,TRBV15,-,12,CATSRDHYEQYF,TGTGCCACCAGCAGAGACCACTACGAGCAGTACTTC
TRBJ2-7,-,TRBV6-5,-,15,CASSYGSHALYEQYF,TGTGCCAGCAGTTACGGCAGTCATGCACTCTACGAGCAGTACTTC
TRBJ2-6,-,TRBV27,few,15,CASSLRGSGANVLTF,TGTGCCAGCAGTTTGAGAGGGTCTGGGGCCAACGTCCTGACTTTC
TRBJ2-3,-,TRBV11-2,-,15,CASSLDSPQRDTQYF,TGTGCCAGCAGCTTAGATTCCCCCCAGAGAGATACGCAGTATTTT
TRBJ2-5,-,TRBV6-1,few,13,CASSEDPRATQYF,TGTGCCAGCAGTGAAGACCCTCGGGCGACCCAGTACTTC
TRBJ1-5,-,TRBV20-1,-,11,CSARNNQPQHF,TGCAGTGCTAGGAATAATCAGCCCCAGCATTTT
TRBJ1-4,TRBD1,TRBV19,-,13,CASTRTGYEKLFF,TGTGCCAGTACCAGGACAGGGTACGAAAAACTGTTTTTT
TRBJ2-5,TRBD2,TRBV14,-,13,CASSSRTSGWQYF,TGTGCCAGCAGCTCGAGGACTAGCGGATGGCAGTACTTC
TRBJ2-5,-,TRBV19,once,12,CASRANQETQYF,TGTGCCAGTAGGGCAAACCAAGAGACCCAGTACTTC
TRBJ2-2,-,TRBV28,-,15,CASSRGGGGTGELFF,TGTGCCAGCAGTCGCGGTGGGGGAGGCACCGGGGAGCTGTTTTTT
TRBJ2-5,-,TRBV7-3,-,15,CASSGGAGEGETQYF,TGTGCCAGCAGCGGAGGGGCTGGCGAGGGGGAGACCCAGTACTTC
TRBJ2-6,-,TRBV2,-,18,CASSRISRGSAGANVLTF,TGTGCCAGCAGTCGAATTTCCAGGGGATCAGCTGGGGCCAACGTCCTGACTTTC
TRBJ1-5,-,TRBV19,-,16,CASSPELGRGNQPQHF,TGTGCCAGTAGTCCAGAGCTGGGACGGGGCAATCAGCCCCAGCATTTT
TRBJ2-6,TRBD1,TRBV9,-,18,CASSRTDRRLPGANVLTF,TGTGCCAGCAGCCGAACGGACAGGAGGCTTCCTGGGGCCAACGTCCTGACTTTC
TRBJ1-4,-,TRBV19,-,14,CASSITATNEKLFF,TGTGCCAGTAGTATCACAGCAACTAATGAAAAACTGTTTTTT
TRBJ2-1,-,TRBV6-5,few,15,CASSYGGPPQDEQFF,TGTGCCAGCAGTTATGGAGGGCCTCCTCAGGATGAGCAGTTCTTC
TRBJ1-2,-,TRBV7-8,-,15,CASSLVQESNYGYTF,TGTGCCAGCAGCTTAGTACAGGAGAGTAACTATGGCTACACCTTC
TRBJ2-1,TRBD2,TRBV30,once,16,CAWSPRTSGGGNEQFF,TGTGCCTGGTCCCCGAGGACTAGCGGAGGCGGAAATGAGCAGTTCTTC
TRBJ1-4,-,TRBV28,-,14,CASSPPGGNEKLFF,TGTGCCAGCAGTCCGCCCGGAGGGAATGAAAAACTGTTTTTT
TRBJ1-2,-,TRBV19,-,12,CASRSQSYPYTF,TGTGCCAGTAGAAGCCAATCTTACCCCTACACCTTC
TRBJ2-7,-,TRBV5-8,-,13,CASSAWTSYEQYF,TGTGCCAGCAGCGCCTGGACGTCCTACGAGCAGTACTTC
TRBJ2-4,TRBD1,TRBV5-4,once,14,CASSYRGAKNIQYF,TGTGCCAGCAGCTACAGGGGAGCCAAAAACATTCAGTACTTC
TRBJ2-7,TRBD1,TRBV2,once,14,CASSERTGSYEQYF,TGTGCCAGCAGTGAAAGGACAGGGAGCTACGAGCAGTACTTC
TRBJ1-2,TRBD1,TRBV18,-,19,CASSPERVPPGQGSNGYTF,TGTGCCAGCTCACCCGAGCGAGTACCTCCGGGACAGGGTAGTAATGGCTACACCTTC
TRBJ2-1,-,TRBV20-1,-,11,CRALRGDEQFF,TGCAGGGCCCTGCGAGGAGATGAGCAGTTCTTC
TRBJ2-2,TRBD2,TRBV6-4,-,17,CASSPQAGAANTGELFF,TGTGCCAGCAGTCCTCAAGCGGGAGCGGCGAACACCGGGGAGCTGTTTTTT
TRBJ1-6,-,TRBV7-9,-,15,CASSLTGPGDSPLHF,TGTGCCAGCAGCTTAACGGGGCCCGGAGATTCACCCCTCCACTTT
TRBJ1-5,-,TRBV10-3,-,12,CAISEGNQPQHF,TGTGCCATCAGTGAGGGGAACCAGCCCCAGCATTTT
TRBJ1-5,-,TRBV5-1,few,15,CASSHLSGSNQPQHF,TGCGCCAGCAGCCATCTGAGTGGGAGCAATCAGCCCCAGCATTTT